The next 3 T cell receptor beta chains were all read from a single sample in a study of beta chain features in type 1 diabetes. Points from the study as a whole: Shortening that was moderate but significant affected the TCRB CDR3s of Type 1 diabetes patients in all four CD4+ subsets.

TCRB transcripts that were expressed got sequenced, as all of the isolated RNA had been reverse transcribed. Sequenced by immunoSEQ multiplex PCR; TCRdb stores in-frame clones only, minus some. The table has 300,000 to 450,000 clones, over 10% seen once. No antigen has been assigned to these receptors. The specimen was naive CD4+ T cells from blood. Receptors were obtained from a woman younger than 35 with type 1 diabetes.

The rearrangement links TRBV11-3 to TRBJ2-7; a weak D match, TRBD2 (6 bases). V was shortened by 6 bases and J by 6 bases, with 15 bases between the two germline ends. Germline values: CDR1 SGHNT, CDR2 YENEEA. The CDR3 totals 13 residues. The CDR3 region has the DNA TGTGCCAGCAGTTATGGCCAGGGAGGCGAGCAGTACTTC. Translating gives CASSYGQGGEQYF. Based on the CDR3 plus reference TRBV11-3 and TRBJ2-7, the full variable domain is EAGVVQSPRYKIIEKKQPVAFWCNPISGHNTLYWYLQNLGQGPELLIRYENEEAVDDSQLPKDRFSAERLKGVDSTLKIQPAELGDSAVYLCASSYGQGGEQYFGPGTRLTVT.

A few counts support this clone. This sequence joins TRBV7-9 and TRBJ1-1; no reliable D call. The CDR3 is 15 residues long. V lost 4 bases to trimming and J lost 2 bases, with 14 bases between them. Germline V gene lookup returns CDR1 SEHNR and CDR2 FQNEAQ (reference sequence). This CDR3 reads CASSSPWESNTEAFF. In DNA, the CDR3 is TGTGCCAGCAGCTCCCCATGGGAGTCTAACACTGAAGCTTTCTTT.

The chain couples TRBV28 to TRBJ1-5; D perhaps matches TRBD1 (5 bases). Trimming removed 7 bases at V and 6 bases at J, with 10 bases between. This CDR3 contains 12 residues. CDR1 and CDR2 (germline): MDHEN, SYDVKM. CDR3 protein: CASTLGGQPQHF. DNA for the CDR3: TGTGCCAGCACCCTGGGGGGTCAGCCCCAGCATTTT.